There are many counts of the clone carrying this T cell receptor (beta chain). Its antigen is as yet unknown. This CDR3 is built from 14 residues. V was pared by 5 bases and J by 9 bases, with 7 bases of the junction left unmatched. Looked up from germline, CDR1 is MNHEY and CDR2 is SVGEGT. TCRdb analysed the RT-PCR reads with MiXCR anew, one entry per CDR3 protein. The sample lists hundreds of thousands of distinct CDR3 sequences; 14% were seen once. This sample stems from a study of response to subunit inactivated influenza vaccine. Overall study results and limits: The authors suggested that every seasonal influenza vaccination recruits few new T cells.

The genes are TRBV6-2 or TRBV6-3 and TRBJ1-6, with TRBD1 matching over 7 bases. The TCR sequence derives from a man between 45 and 60 years old who received an inactivated influenza vaccine. Here the sequenced sample was PBMCs from blood, taken roughly 15 days before vaccination. The CDR3 DNA sequence: TGTGCCAGCAGTCTCCGGGACAGCATTTCACCCCTCCACTTT. It yields the protein CASSLRDSISPLHF.